A single sample gave rise to the 5 T cell receptor beta chains below, sequenced in a study of graft-versus-host responses after intestinal transplantation. The method was immunoSEQ multiplex PCR; TCRdb's version includes in-frame clones alone and lacks a portion of them. This table has 820 or so clones, about 83% appearing once. From the graft tissue, intraepithelial and lamina propria lymphocytes were released through processing. Material: ileum tissue, obtained 22 to 23 days after intestinal transplant. The receptors originated from a human patient who received an intestinal transplant, so some T cells may come from the graft donor.

The chain joins TRBV19 to TRBJ2-1; 10 positions match TRBD1. The germline gives CDR1 LNHDA, CDR2 SQIVND (reference sequence). This CDR3 is built from 13 residues. With V trimmed by 9 bases and J by 6 bases, 5 bases remained unmatched. The CDR3 bases are TGTGCCAGCACCGGGACAGGGGTCAATGAGCAGTTCTTC. It encodes CASTGTGVNEQFF.

Note on this clone: Other nucleotide sequences in the sample specify the same CDR3. V is TRBV9 and J is TRBJ2-3, with D possibly TRBD1 on 7 matching bases. Between the trimmed V and J ends, which lost 2 bases and 5 bases, there was a span of 18 bases. Germline loops: CDR1 SGDLS, CDR2 YYNGEE. The CDR3 is made up of 16 amino acids. CDR3 bases: TGTGCCAGCAGCGTGGGGTCAGGGGGGATTGGAGATACGCAGTATTTT. Amino acids: CASSVGSGGIGDTQYF.

The gene calls are TRBV28 and TRBJ2-5; D unclear. The DNA end is a closer match to TRBJ2-7, so the J assignment may be wrong. CDR1 MDHEN and CDR2 SYDVKM come from the germline V gene. The CDR3 consists of 15 residues. The chain's CDR3 is CASRRMYSNEYEQYF. In DNA, the CDR3 is TGTGCCAGCAGAAGGATGTACTCTAATGAATACGAGCAGTACTTC.

The rearrangement uses TRBV9 and TRBJ2-7; no reliable D call. Germline CDR1 SGDLS, CDR2 YYNGEE. The CDR3 sequence is 13 residues long. Trimming took 1 base from V and 4 from J, leaving 9 bases between them. CDR3 sequence reads: CASSVMPGYEQYF. CDR3 nucleotide sequence: TGTGCCAGCAGCGTAATGCCCGGGTACGAGCAGTACTTC.

The CDR3 DNA sequence: TGCGCCAGCAGCCAAGATCCCCCGGCGGATACGCAGTATTTT. Translating it yields CASSQDPPADTQYF. V usage is TRBV4-1 and J usage is TRBJ2-3; D is ambiguous. From germline, CDR1 is MGHRA and CDR2 YSYEKL. This CDR3 region has 14 residues. Trimming cost V 0 bases and J 6 bases, with 10 bases left between them.